This T cell receptor beta chain is drawn from a study of somatic mutations in cytotoxic T cells in rheumatoid arthritis. Study outcomes and limitations: Measured CD8+ T-cell clonality, a value compared between rheumatoid arthritis patients and age-matched healthy controls, did not differ significantly.

Profiling relied on immunoSEQ multiplex PCR, and the TCRdb table lists in-frame clones only, not all of them. The sample lists 9,000 to 15,000 clones; less than 85% were seen once. Separation of CD4+ and CD8+ cells was performed by positive magnetic bead selection, and purity was verified by flow cytometry. Concerning this clone itself: Its specificity is not known.

Germline CDR1 is MNHNY and CDR2 is SVGAGI (reference sequence). V was shortened by 9 bases and J by 0 bases, with 18 bases between the two germline ends. This CDR3 is built from 15 residues. The sample consisted of CD8+ T cells sorted from blood. The sequence came from a woman aged 40 to 50 in good health. This chain connects TRBV6-6 to TRBJ2-7; D call uncertain. This CDR3 reads CASFGLRASSYEQYF. The CDR3 DNA sequence: TGTGCCAGTTTTGGGCTTAGGGCATCCTCCTACGAGCAGTACTTC.